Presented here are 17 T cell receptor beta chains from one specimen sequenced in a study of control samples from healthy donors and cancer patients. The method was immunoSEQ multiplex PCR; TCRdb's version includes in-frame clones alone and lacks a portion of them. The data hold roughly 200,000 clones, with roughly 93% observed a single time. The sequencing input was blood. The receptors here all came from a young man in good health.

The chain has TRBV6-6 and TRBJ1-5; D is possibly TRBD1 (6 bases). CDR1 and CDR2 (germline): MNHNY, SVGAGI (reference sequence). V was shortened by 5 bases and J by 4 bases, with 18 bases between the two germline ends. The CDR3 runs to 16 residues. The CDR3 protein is CASSQLLQGRNQPQHF. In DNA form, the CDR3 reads TGTGCCAGCAGTCAACTATTACAGGGACGAAATCAGCCCCAGCATTTT.

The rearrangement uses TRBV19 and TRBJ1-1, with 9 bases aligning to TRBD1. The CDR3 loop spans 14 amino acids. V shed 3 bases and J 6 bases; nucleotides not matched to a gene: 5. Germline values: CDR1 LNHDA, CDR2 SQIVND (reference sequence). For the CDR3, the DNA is TGTGCCAGTAGTATTACGGGACAGGGCGCTGAAGCTTTCTTT. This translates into CASSITGQGAEAFF.

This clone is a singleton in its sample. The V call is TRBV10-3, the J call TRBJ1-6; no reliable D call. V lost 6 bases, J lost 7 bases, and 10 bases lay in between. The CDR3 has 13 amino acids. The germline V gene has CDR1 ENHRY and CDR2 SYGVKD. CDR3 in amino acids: CAIRKEMNSPLHF. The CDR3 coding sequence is TGTGCCATCAGGAAGGAGATGAATTCACCCCTCCACTTT.

In nucleotides, the CDR3 is TGTGCCACCACACTAGTATTTTCCCCAAATTTTAACAGGGCGAAAAACATTCAGTACTTC. Translating gives CATTLVFSPNFNRAKNIQYF. The chain carries TRBV24-1 and TRBJ2-4; perhaps TRBD1 as D (6 bases). The V gene lost 8 bases and the J gene lost 4 bases, with 32 bases spanning the gap. CDR1 KGHDR and CDR2 SFDVKD come from the germline V gene. This CDR3 spans 20 amino acids.

DNA for the CDR3: TGTGCCAGCAGCCTAGACGCCGTGGTTGTGCAGTTCTTC. As protein: CASSLDAVVVQFF. This chain uses TRBV12-3 or TRBV12-4 with TRBJ2-1; D gene uncertain. V shed 6 bases and J shed 12 bases, with 18 bases lying between them. The CDR3 consists of 13 residues.

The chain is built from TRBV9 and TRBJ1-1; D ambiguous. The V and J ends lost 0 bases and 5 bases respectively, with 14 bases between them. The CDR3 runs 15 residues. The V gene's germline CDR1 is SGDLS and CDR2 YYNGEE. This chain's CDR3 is CASSVDDTSGTEAFF. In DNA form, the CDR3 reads TGTGCCAGCAGCGTAGATGACACCTCGGGAACTGAAGCTTTCTTT. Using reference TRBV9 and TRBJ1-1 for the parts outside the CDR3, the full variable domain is DSGVTQTPKHLITATGQRVTLRCSPRSGDLSVYWYQQSLDQGLQFLIQYYNGEERAKGNILERFSAQQFPDLHSELNLSSLELGDSALYFCASSVDDTSGTEAFFGQGTRLTVV.

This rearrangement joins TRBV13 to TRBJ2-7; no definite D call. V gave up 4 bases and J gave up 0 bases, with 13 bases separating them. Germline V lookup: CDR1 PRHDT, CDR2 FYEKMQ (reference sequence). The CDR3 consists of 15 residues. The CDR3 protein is CASSYRRPSSYEQYF. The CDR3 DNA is TGTGCCAGCAGCTACAGAAGGCCTAGCTCCTACGAGCAGTACTTC.

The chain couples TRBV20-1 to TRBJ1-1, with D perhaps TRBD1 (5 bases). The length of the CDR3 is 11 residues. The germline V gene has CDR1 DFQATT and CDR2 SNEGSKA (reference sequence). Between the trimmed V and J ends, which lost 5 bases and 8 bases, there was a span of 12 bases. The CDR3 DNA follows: TGCAGTGCTCTGGGACGGACCGAAGCTTTCTTT. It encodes CSALGRTEAFF.

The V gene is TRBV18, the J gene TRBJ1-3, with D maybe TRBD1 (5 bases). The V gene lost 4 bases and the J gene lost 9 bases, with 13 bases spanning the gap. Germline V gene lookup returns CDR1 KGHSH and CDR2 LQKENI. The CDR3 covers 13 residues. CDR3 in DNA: TGTGCCAGCTCACAACGCTCGGGGGTCACCATATATTTT. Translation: CASSQRSGVTIYF.

Here the CDR3 reads CASTPPGAQETQYF. CDR3 bases: TGTGCCAGCACGCCACCGGGAGCCCAAGAGACCCAGTACTTC. The V and J genes are TRBV5-5 and TRBJ2-5; possible D gene TRBD2, 6 bases. CDR1 is SGHKS, CDR2 YYEKEE, per germline (reference sequence). CDR3 size: 14 residues. Between the trimmed V and J ends, which lost 6 bases and 1 base, there was a span of 13 bases.

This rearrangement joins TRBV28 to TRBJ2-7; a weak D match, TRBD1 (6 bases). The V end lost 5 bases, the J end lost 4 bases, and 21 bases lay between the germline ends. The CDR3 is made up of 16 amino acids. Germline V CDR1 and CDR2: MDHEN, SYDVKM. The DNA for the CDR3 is TGTGCCAGCAGTCTACACACAGGGTTCGCAAATTACGAGCAGTACTTC. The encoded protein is CASSLHTGFANYEQYF.

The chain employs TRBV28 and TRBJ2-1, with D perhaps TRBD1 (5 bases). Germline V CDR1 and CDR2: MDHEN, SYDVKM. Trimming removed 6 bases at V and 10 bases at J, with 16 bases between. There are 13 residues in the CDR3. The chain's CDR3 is CASSLVGVYEQFF. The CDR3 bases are TGTGCCAGCAGCTTGGTAGGGGTTTACGAGCAGTTCTTC.

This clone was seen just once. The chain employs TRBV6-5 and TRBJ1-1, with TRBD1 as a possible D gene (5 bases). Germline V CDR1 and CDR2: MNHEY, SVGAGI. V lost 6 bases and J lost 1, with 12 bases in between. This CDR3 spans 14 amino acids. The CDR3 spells CASRAGLSNTEAFF. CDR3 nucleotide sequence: TGTGCCAGCAGGGCGGGACTCTCGAACACTGAAGCTTTCTTT.

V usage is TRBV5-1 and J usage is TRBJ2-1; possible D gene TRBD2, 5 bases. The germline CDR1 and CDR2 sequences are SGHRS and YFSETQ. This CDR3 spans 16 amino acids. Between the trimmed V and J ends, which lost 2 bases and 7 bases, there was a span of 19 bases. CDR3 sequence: CASSFNGLAVGNEQFF. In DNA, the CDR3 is TGCGCCAGCAGCTTTAATGGGCTAGCTGTAGGAAATGAGCAGTTCTTC.

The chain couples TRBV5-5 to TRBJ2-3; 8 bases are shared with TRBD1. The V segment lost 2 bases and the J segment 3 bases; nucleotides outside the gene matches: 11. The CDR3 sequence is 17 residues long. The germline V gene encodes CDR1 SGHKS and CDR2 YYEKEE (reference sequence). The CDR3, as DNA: TGTGCCAGCAGCTTAGGAGTGACAGGGGCTAGAACAGATACGCAGTATTTT. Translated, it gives CASSLGVTGARTDTQYF. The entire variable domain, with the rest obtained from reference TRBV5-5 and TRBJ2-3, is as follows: DAGVTQSPTHLIKTRGQQVTLRCSPISGHKSVSWYQQVLGQGPQFIFQYYEKEERGRGNFPDRFSARQFPNYSSELNVNALLLGDSALYLCASSLGVTGARTDTQYFGPGTRLTVL.

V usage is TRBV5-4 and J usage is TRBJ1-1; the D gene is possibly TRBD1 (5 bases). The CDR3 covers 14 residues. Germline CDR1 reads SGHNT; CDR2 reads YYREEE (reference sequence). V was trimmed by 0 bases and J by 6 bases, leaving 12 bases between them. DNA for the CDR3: TGTGCCAGCAGCTTGGAAGGGGCTCAGTCTGAAGCTTTCTTT. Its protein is CASSLEGAQSEAFF. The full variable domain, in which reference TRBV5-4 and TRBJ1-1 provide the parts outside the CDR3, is ETGVTQSPTHLIKTRGQQVTLRCSSQSGHNTVSWYQQALGQGPQFIFQYYREEENGRGNFPPRFSGLQFPNYSSELNVNALELDDSALYLCASSLEGAQSEAFFGQGTRLTVV.

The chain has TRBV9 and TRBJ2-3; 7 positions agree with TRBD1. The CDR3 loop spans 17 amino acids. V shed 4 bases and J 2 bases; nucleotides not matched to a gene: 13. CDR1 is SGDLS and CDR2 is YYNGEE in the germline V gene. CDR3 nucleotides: TGTGCCAGCAGCTCTCTTGCACCGGGACAGCTCACAGATACGCAGTATTTT. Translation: CASSSLAPGQLTDTQYF.